The sequence of this T cell receptor (beta chain) was determined in a study of chemoradiotherapy in HPV16-positive cancers. Repertoires were generated with immunoSEQ multiplex PCR, while TCRdb's copy carries only in-frame clones and drops some. This table holds hundreds of clones, around 93% found once. The CDR3 runs 14 residues. The trim removed 3 bases at V and 7 bases at J, leaving 1 base unmatched. CDR1 and CDR2 (germline): SGHRS, YFSETQ. This chain connects TRBV5-1 to TRBJ1-6, with TRBD1 matching over 10 bases. Sequenced material: tumor tissue, taken from a patient who underwent chemoradiotherapy. The TCR sequence derives from a human donor with HPV-associated anogenital cancer. This CDR3 is CASSSTGGNSPLHF. The CDR3 nucleotides read TGCGCCAGCAGCTCGACAGGGGGCAATTCACCCCTCCACTTT.